This T cell receptor beta chain was observed in a study of cytotoxic CD8 clonotypes in ibrutinib-treated CLL. Study context: Samples averaged roughly 280,000 productive templates and some 91,000 productive rearrangements. Findings of the study overall: At ibrutinib response, clonality increased, and at progression it declined back toward baseline. Private clonotypes, not public ones, expanded at ibrutinib response.

CDR1 LGHNA and CDR2 YSLEER come from the germline V gene. The CDR3 length is 15 residues. Trimming cost V 0 bases and J 0 bases, with 5 bases left between them. Repertoires were generated with immunoSEQ multiplex PCR, while TCRdb's copy carries only in-frame clones and drops some. The data contain a few hundred thousand clones, 80% of them singletons. A remark on this clone: No antigen is known for it.

The V and J genes are TRBV4-3 and TRBJ2-2; D gene unclear. The sample here was PBMCs, taken before ibrutinib treatment. This receptor was taken from a human donor with chronic lymphocytic leukemia. Here the CDR3 DNA reads TGCGCCAGCAGCCAAGATTTTGCGAACACCGGGGAGCTGTTTTTT. Amino acid sequence: CASSQDFANTGELFF.